The sample holds a few counts of the clone carrying this T cell receptor (beta chain). As yet, its antigen is unknown. It was RNA transcripts that yielded the amplified TCR beta CDR3 regions. With the HTBI primer set, the TCR CDR3 went through a first round of RT-PCR. TCRdb used MiXCR to reprocess the multiplex PCR reads, holding one entry per CDR3 protein. The sample has around 760,000 distinct CDR3 sequences, approximately 36% seen once. This entry comes from a study of T cells in Graves' hyperthyroidism and ophthalmopathy. Study results and limitations: Among thyroid clonotypes expanded above 0.001, most also appeared in blood. In the analysis, a 13 V-J model separated ophthalmopathy from stable hyperthyroidism.

Looked up from germline, CDR1 is MGHRA and CDR2 is YSYEKL. With 1 base removed from V and 4 bases from J, the gap between germline ends came to 8 bases. CDR3 length: 14 amino acids. When ophthalmopathy did not progress within 18 months, Graves' hyperthyroidism was considered stable. Patients with uncontrolled infections, other autoimmune diseases, pregnancy or lactation were excluded. Material for sequencing was blood. This receptor was taken from a woman in her forties with Graves' hyperthyroidism. This sequence joins TRBV4-1 and TRBJ1-3; the D is unclear. The CDR3 DNA reads TGCGCCAGCAGCCAAGGGAACTTGGGAAACACCATATATTTT. Its translation: CASSQGNLGNTIYF.